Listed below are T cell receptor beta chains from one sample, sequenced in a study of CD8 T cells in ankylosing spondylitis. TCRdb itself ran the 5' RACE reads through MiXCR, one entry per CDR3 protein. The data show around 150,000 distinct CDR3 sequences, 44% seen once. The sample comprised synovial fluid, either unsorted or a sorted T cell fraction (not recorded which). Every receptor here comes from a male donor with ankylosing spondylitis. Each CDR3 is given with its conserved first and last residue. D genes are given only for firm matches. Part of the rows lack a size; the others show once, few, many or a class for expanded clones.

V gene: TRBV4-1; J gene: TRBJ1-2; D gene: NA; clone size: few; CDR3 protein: CASSQDRGRSNYGYTF; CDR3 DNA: TGCGCCAGCAGCCAAGATCGGGGCAGATCTAACTATGGCTACACCTTC
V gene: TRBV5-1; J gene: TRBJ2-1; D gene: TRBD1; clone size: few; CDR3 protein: CASSWDRALYNEQFF; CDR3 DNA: TGCGCCAGCAGCTGGGACAGGGCACTATACAATGAGCAGTTCTTC
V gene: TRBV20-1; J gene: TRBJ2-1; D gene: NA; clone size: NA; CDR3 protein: CSAALGDHNEQFF; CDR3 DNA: TGCAGTGCTGCTCTGGGGGATCACAATGAGCAGTTCTTC
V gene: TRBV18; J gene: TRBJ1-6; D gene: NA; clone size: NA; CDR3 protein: CASSPQFLKNGNSPLHF; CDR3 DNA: TGTGCCAGCTCACCACAGTTCCTCAAAAATGGGAATTCACCCCTCCACTTT
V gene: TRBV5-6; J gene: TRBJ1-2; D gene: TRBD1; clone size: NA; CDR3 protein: CASSSTGGGYTF; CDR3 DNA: TGTGCCAGCAGTTCTACAGGGGGCGGCTACACCTTC
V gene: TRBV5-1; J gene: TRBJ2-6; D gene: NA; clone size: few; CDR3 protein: CASSRPLQFSGANVLTF; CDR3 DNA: TGCGCCAGCAGCCGACCGCTACAGTTCTCTGGGGCCAACGTCCTGACTTTC
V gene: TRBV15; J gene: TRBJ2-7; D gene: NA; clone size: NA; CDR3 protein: CATSRPGGDEQYF; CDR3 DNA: TGTGCCACCAGCAGACCAGGGGGGGACGAGCAGTACTTC
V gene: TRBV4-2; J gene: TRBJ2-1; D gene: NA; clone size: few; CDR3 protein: CASSQVGNEQFF; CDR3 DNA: TGTGCCAGCAGCCAAGTTGGCAATGAGCAGTTCTTC
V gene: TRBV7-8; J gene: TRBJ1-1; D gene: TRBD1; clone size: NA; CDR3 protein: CASSLARDRPFSTEAFF; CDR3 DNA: TGTGCCAGCAGCTTAGCGCGGGACAGACCGTTCTCCACTGAAGCTTTCTTT
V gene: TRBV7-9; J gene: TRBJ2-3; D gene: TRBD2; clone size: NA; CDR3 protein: CASRSGGAPDTQYF; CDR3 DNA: TGTGCCAGCCGTAGCGGGGGGGCCCCAGATACGCAGTATTTT
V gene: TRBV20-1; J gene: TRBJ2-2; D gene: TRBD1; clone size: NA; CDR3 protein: CSASRDRGSNTGELFF; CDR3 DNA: TGCAGTGCTAGCCGGGACAGGGGATCGAACACCGGGGAGCTGTTTTTT
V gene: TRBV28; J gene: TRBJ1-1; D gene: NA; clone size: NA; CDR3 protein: CASSLWARGGSEAFF; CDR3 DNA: TGTGCCAGCAGTTTATGGGCCAGGGGAGGATCTGAAGCTTTCTTT
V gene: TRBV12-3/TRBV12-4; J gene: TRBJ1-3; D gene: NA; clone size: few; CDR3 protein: CASSQGNTIYF; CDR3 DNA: TGTGCCAGCAGCCAAGGGAACACCATATATTTT
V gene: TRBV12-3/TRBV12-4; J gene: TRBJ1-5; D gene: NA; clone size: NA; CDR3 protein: CASSLFYGRRYSNQPQHF; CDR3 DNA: TGTGCCAGCAGTTTATTTTACGGCAGGAGGTATAGCAATCAGCCCCAGCATTTT
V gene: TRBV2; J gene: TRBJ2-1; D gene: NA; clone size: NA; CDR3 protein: CASSSVMLNEQFF; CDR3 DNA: TGTGCCAGCAGTTCTGTTATGTTGAATGAGCAGTTCTTC